This TCR beta chain was sequenced in a study of blood T cell repertoires in COVID-19. Study at large: Nucleic acid was either cDNA or gDNA, and it came from T cells, B-cell-depleted T cells, or PBMCs.

Method: immunoSEQ multiplex PCR; TCRdb's copy keeps in-frame clones and lacks some. Counted here are 250,000 or so clones, approximately 91% occurring once; the ten biggest clones make up about 0.8%. The germline CDR1 and CDR2 sequences are SGHDN and FVKESK. The CDR3 spans 14 residues. With 3 bases clipped from V and 10 bases from J, the junction kept 6 bases outside the gene matches. Sequencing was carried out using peripheral blood. This chain uses TRBV14 with TRBJ2-4; TRBD1 agrees at 10 bases. The receptor's source is a woman aged 30 to 39 with acute or convalescent COVID-19. CDR3 nucleotide sequence: TGTGCCAGCAGCCAGGGACAGGGGATTGAAATTCAGTACTTC. Its protein is CASSQGQGIEIQYF.